Following are 15 T cell receptor beta chains from one sample sequenced in a study of control samples from healthy donors and cancer patients. Here immunoSEQ multiplex PCR was the method, and the copy in TCRdb shows in-frame clones only, minus some. The repertoire holds about 75,000 clones, with about 95% as singletons. Sequenced input: blood. The source of these receptors is a middle-aged woman in good health.

V gene TRBV28 combines with J gene TRBJ1-3; D is undetermined. Germline-derived CDR1 and CDR2 are MDHEN and SYDVKM. The CDR3 totals 18 residues. Trimming removed 4 bases from V and 0 bases from J, with 19 bases in between. CDR3: CASSSTTATYSSGNTIYF. CDR3 nucleotides: TGTGCCAGCAGTTCAACCACAGCTACCTATTCCTCTGGAAACACCATATATTTT.

The chain couples TRBV19 to TRBJ1-1; 10 nucleotides align to TRBD1. V shed 7 bases and J 7 bases; nucleotides not matched to a gene: 9. CDR1 and CDR2 from the germline V gene are LNHDA and SQIVND (reference sequence). The CDR3 spans 14 residues. CDR3 DNA: TGTGCCAGTAACACGGGACAGGGGTGGAGTGAAGCTTTCTTT. Translated: CASNTGQGWSEAFF. The whole variable domain, remainder taken from reference TRBV19 and TRBJ1-1, is DGGITQSPKYLFRKEGQNVTLSCEQNLNHDAMYWYRQDPGQGLRLIYYSQIVNDFQKGDIAEGYSVSREKKESFPLTVTSAQKNPTAFYLCASNTGQGWSEAFFGQGTRLTVV.

The CDR3 nucleotides are TGTGCCAGCAGCTTGCTTTATAGGAACACTGAAGCTTTCTTT. It codes for CASSLLYRNTEAFF. V gene TRBV5-6 combines with J gene TRBJ1-1; D gene ambiguous. The germline V and J ends were trimmed by 1 base and 1 base, with 8 bases remaining between them. From germline, CDR1 is SGHDT and CDR2 YYEEEE. This CDR3 has 14 amino acids.

CDR3 amino acids: CASSEGTGDLYNSPLHF. As DNA, the CDR3 is TGTGCCAGCAGTGAGGGAACTGGGGATCTGTATAATTCACCCCTCCACTTT. This chain uses TRBV25-1 with TRBJ1-6; unclear D gene. Germline CDR1 and CDR2: MGHDK and SYGVNS. This CDR3 spans 17 amino acids. Between the trimmed V and J ends, which lost 3 bases and 4 bases, there was a span of 16 bases.

The V gene is TRBV30, the J gene TRBJ2-7; tentative D call: TRBD2 (5 bases). The CDR3 is 13 amino acids. V was clipped by 4 bases and J by 0 bases, with 10 bases between them. Looked up from germline, CDR1 is GTSNPN and CDR2 is SVGIG (reference sequence). The CDR3 nucleotides are TGTGCCTGGATGCCCGGGGACTCCTACGAGCAGTACTTC. Translated: CAWMPGDSYEQYF.

The chain combines TRBV9 with TRBJ1-3; the D gene is possibly TRBD1 (5 bases). V shed 3 bases and J shed 4 bases, with 14 bases lying between them. The CDR3 contains 15 residues. Germline V gene lookup returns CDR1 SGDLS and CDR2 YYNGEE. The CDR3 nucleotides read TGTGCCAGCAGCGGCTTCGGGGCCAAAGGAAACACCATATATTTT. Translation gives CASSGFGAKGNTIYF.

The chain combines TRBV27 with TRBJ1-6; a weak D match, TRBD1 (5 bases). There are 15 residues in the CDR3. The germline CDR1 and CDR2 sequences are MNHEY and SMNVEV (reference sequence). Between the trimmed V and J ends, which lost 0 bases and 7 bases, there was a span of 10 bases. Written as DNA, the CDR3 is TGTGCCAGCAGTTTATCGACGGGGACGAATTCACCCCTCCACTTT. Protein product: CASSLSTGTNSPLHF.

V and J are TRBV4-1 and TRBJ2-1; the match to TRBD2 covers 8 bases. Looked up from germline, CDR1 is MGHRA and CDR2 is YSYEKL. Trimming took 0 bases from V and 10 from J; bases not matched to a gene: 8. There are 15 residues in the CDR3. CDR3 sequence reads: CASSQEPGGAGEQFF. In DNA, the CDR3 is TGCGCCAGCAGCCAAGAACCCGGGGGGGCGGGGGAGCAGTTCTTC.

The chain uses TRBV7-9 and TRBJ2-2; no clear D gene. Germline-derived CDR1 and CDR2 are SEHNR and FQNEAQ (reference sequence). Trimming left V 1 base short and J 1 base short, with 4 bases between. This CDR3 is 14 amino acids long. CDR3: CASSLVGNTGELFF. As DNA, the CDR3 is TGTGCCAGCAGCTTAGTCGGGAACACCGGGGAGCTGTTTTTT.

This chain connects TRBV2 to TRBJ2-2; D remains ambiguous. The CDR3 contains 13 residues. Trimming removed 7 bases at V and 4 bases at J, with 10 bases between. CDR1 is SNHLY and CDR2 is FYNNEI in the germline V gene. CDR3 nucleotide sequence: TGTGCCAGCAATGTGCAACTCACCGGGGAGCTGTTTTTT. Translating gives CASNVQLTGELFF.

The CDR3 here is CAGQGADSQPQHF. The CDR3 DNA reads TGTGCCGGACAGGGGGCAGATTCTCAGCCCCAGCATTTT. The rearrangement uses TRBV6-5 and TRBJ1-5; TRBD1 matches at 11 bases. The CDR3 runs to 13 residues. V shed 11 bases, J shed 6 bases, and the junction held 6 bases outside the gene matches. Germline assignment: CDR1 MNHEY and CDR2 SVGAGI.

In its sample, this clone was seen once. The V and J genes are TRBV7-9 and TRBJ1-2; 9 bases align to TRBD1. Germline V gene data show CDR1 as SEHNR and CDR2 as FQNEAQ (reference sequence). V shed 8 bases, J shed 8 bases, and the junction held 24 bases outside the gene matches. CDR3 length equals 18 residues. CDR3 amino acids: CASLPIRTGVYLDGGYTF. CDR3 sequence (DNA): TGTGCCAGCTTACCAATCCGGACAGGGGTATACCTTGATGGGGGCTACACCTTC.

The chain has TRBV11-1 and TRBJ1-1; the D gene is possibly TRBD1 (5 bases). V was clipped by 1 base and J by 0 bases, with 9 bases between them. The CDR3 length is 15 residues. Germline V gene sequence: CDR1 SGHAT, CDR2 FQDESV (reference sequence). CDR3 bases: TGTGCCAGCAGCTTAGTCGGGGCCCTGAACACTGAAGCTTTCTTT. Its protein is CASSLVGALNTEAFF. Combining the CDR3 with reference TRBV11-1 and TRBJ1-1 gives the whole variable domain EAEVAQSPRYKITEKSQAVAFWCDPISGHATLYWYRQILGQGPELLVQFQDESVVDDSQLPKDRFSAERLKGVDSTLKIQPAELGDSAMYLCASSLVGALNTEAFFGQGTRLTVV.

The chain links TRBV6-5 to TRBJ2-5; D is perhaps TRBD1 (6 bases). CDR3 length equals 15 residues. Trimming took off 0 bases at V and 5 bases at J, with 13 bases between the two ends. Germline V gene data show CDR1 as MNHEY and CDR2 as SVGAGI. The CDR3 bases are TGTGCCAGCAGTTACTCGAAGCCAGGGGTGGAGACCCAGTACTTC. Translation: CASSYSKPGVETQYF.

Here the CDR3 reads CASSLESRRVDNEQFF. The DNA for the CDR3 is TGTGCCAGCAGCTTGGAGAGTCGCAGGGTCGACAATGAGCAGTTCTTC. The gene calls are TRBV5-8 and TRBJ2-1; possible D gene TRBD1, 5 bases. The germline gives CDR1 SGHTS, CDR2 YDEGEE. Trimming removed 0 bases from V and 5 bases from J, with 15 bases in between. CDR3 length equals 16 residues.